Listed here are 22 T cell receptor beta chains from one sample, sequenced in a study of human versus mouse CDR3 diversity and MHC coevolution. Libraries were prepared by immunoSEQ multiplex PCR; TCRdb keeps only in-frame clonotypes and omits some of them. This sample has about 60,000 clones, with around 94% found just once. The material sequenced was naive CD4+ T cells from blood. Subset described: CD45RO-negative CD62L-positive naive CD4 T cells. All receptors derive from a person between 55 and 69 years old in good health.

The sample holds one count of this clone. The rearrangement joins TRBV6-5 to TRBJ2-7; 7 bases map to TRBD1. Germline assignment: CDR1 MNHEY and CDR2 SVGAGI. The CDR3 is 14 residues long. The ends lost 6 bases at V and 2 bases at J; junction bases unmatched: 7. The CDR3 loop is CASRRDRDAYEQYF. CDR3 DNA: TGTGCCAGCAGAAGAGACAGGGATGCCTACGAGCAGTACTTC.

The rearrangement joins TRBV10-3 to TRBJ1-2; tentatively, D is TRBD1 (6 bases). Per germline, CDR1 ENHRY and CDR2 SYGVKD. The V and J ends lost 4 bases and 1 base respectively, with 19 bases between them. The CDR3 runs 17 residues. The CDR3, as DNA: TGTGCCATCAGTGGCCATGGGGGCAGGGGAGATAACTATGGCTACACCTTC. Amino acids: CAISGHGGRGDNYGYTF.

The V gene is TRBV11-2, the J gene TRBJ1-2, with D unresolved. The CDR3 loop spans 14 amino acids. The V gene lost 4 bases and the J gene lost 4 bases, with 13 bases spanning the gap. Germline V lookup: CDR1 SGHAT, CDR2 FQNNGV. The CDR3 loop is CASSSRGGPYGYTF. The CDR3, as DNA: TGTGCCAGCAGCTCCCGGGGAGGGCCCTATGGCTACACCTTC.

This sequence joins TRBV5-1 and TRBJ2-1; 8 nucleotides match TRBD1. The CDR3 length is 14 residues. From germline, CDR1 is SGHRS and CDR2 YFSETQ. V was clipped by 6 bases and J by 4 bases; unmatched bases: 6. In nucleotides, the CDR3 is TGCGCCAGCACTGAGGACAGGGCTTACAATGAGCAGTTCTTC. This translates into CASTEDRAYNEQFF.

The V call is TRBV11-2, the J call TRBJ1-1; 8 positions agree with TRBD1. The CDR3 contains 15 residues. V trimming: 1 base; J trimming: 3 bases; junction bases outside the gene matches: 4. The V gene's germline CDR1 is SGHAT and CDR2 FQNNGV. CDR3 region: CASSLGYRGDTEAFF. In DNA form, the CDR3 reads TGTGCCAGCAGCTTAGGGTACAGGGGGGACACTGAAGCTTTCTTT.

The chain combines TRBV19 with TRBJ1-4, with 7 bases that match TRBD1. CDR3 length: 14 amino acids. CDR1 is LNHDA and CDR2 is SQIVND in the germline V gene (reference sequence). V lost 5 bases, J lost 6 bases, and 6 bases stayed unmatched. CDR3 protein: CASSSGTEDEKLFF. The CDR3 coding sequence is TGTGCCAGTAGTTCCGGGACAGAGGATGAAAAACTGTTTTTT.

The chain carries TRBV29-1 and TRBJ2-3; D is unclear. The CDR3 contains 13 residues. V lost 7 bases and J lost 6, with 17 bases in between. Per germline, CDR1 SQVTM and CDR2 ANQGSEA. The CDR3 DNA follows: TGCAGCGCCCACGACATGGCTGGTGATACGCAGTATTTT. Its protein product is CSAHDMAGDTQYF.

The CDR3 nucleotides read TGCGCCAGCAGCACCAACAGGGGAAACACTGAAGCTTTCTTT. Translation: CASSTNRGNTEAFF. The rearrangement joins TRBV5-1 to TRBJ1-1, with TRBD1 matching over 7 bases. CDR1 and CDR2 (germline): SGHRS, YFSETQ. This CDR3 spans 14 amino acids. The trim removed 4 bases at V and 2 bases at J, leaving 5 bases unmatched.

The chain combines TRBV18 with TRBJ2-4, with D possibly TRBD1 on 5 matching bases. This CDR3 is built from 17 residues. Trimming cost V 0 bases and J 2 bases, with 14 bases left between them. Germline CDR1 and CDR2: KGHSH and LQKENI. The CDR3, as DNA: TGTGCCAGCTCACCACCCGACAGAATAGGGACCAAAAACATTCAGTACTTC. Encoded protein: CASSPPDRIGTKNIQYF.

The V call is TRBV2, the J call TRBJ2-5, with a weak D call TRBD1 (6 bases). Germline V CDR1 and CDR2: SNHLY, FYNNEI. This CDR3 comprises 14 residues. Trimming cost V 1 base and J 5 bases, with 11 bases left between them. CDR3 in amino acids: CASSEDRARETQYF. The DNA of the CDR3 is TGTGCCAGCAGTGAAGACAGGGCACGCGAGACCCAGTACTTC.

This chain uses TRBV10-3 with TRBJ2-1; D not certain. The CDR3 runs 14 residues. Germline lookup yields CDR1 ENHRY and CDR2 SYGVKD. V gave up 7 bases and J gave up 0 bases, with 10 bases separating them. The CDR3 here is CAITADNSYNEQFF. CDR3 coding DNA: TGTGCCATCACGGCGGATAACTCCTACAATGAGCAGTTCTTC.

The chain couples TRBV19 to TRBJ2-5; 10 bases agree with TRBD1. The germline V gene encodes CDR1 LNHDA and CDR2 SQIVND (reference sequence). The CDR3 totals 13 residues. With V trimmed by 9 bases and J by 3 bases, 4 bases remained unmatched. CDR3 residues: CASTGTGEETQYF. In nucleotides, the CDR3 is TGTGCCAGCACCGGGACAGGGGAAGAGACCCAGTACTTC.

The V call is TRBV5-1, the J call TRBJ2-5; 8 bases map to TRBD2. V was pared by 3 bases and J by 5 bases, with 3 bases of the junction left unmatched. In germline, CDR1 is SGHRS, CDR2 YFSETQ. There are 13 residues in the CDR3. The CDR3 spells CASSWTSWETQYF. CDR3 nucleotide sequence: TGCGCCAGCAGCTGGACTAGCTGGGAGACCCAGTACTTC. The full variable domain, its missing parts supplied by reference TRBV5-1 and TRBJ2-5, is KAGVTQTPRYLIKTRGQQVTLSCSPISGHRSVSWYQQTPGQGLQFLFEYFSETQRNKGNFPGRFSGRQFSNSRSEMNVSTLELGDSALYLCASSWTSWETQYFGPGTRLLVL.

This chain links TRBV18 with TRBJ1-1; D remains unclear. CDR1 is KGHSH and CDR2 is LQKENI in the germline V gene. V lost 2 bases to trimming and J lost 1 base, with 11 bases between them. The CDR3 contains 15 residues. Here the CDR3 reads CASSPGQARNTEAFF. The CDR3 DNA reads as TGTGCCAGCTCACCAGGGCAGGCGAGGAACACTGAAGCTTTCTTT.

The chain recombines TRBV18 with TRBJ2-5; D is ambiguous. V was cut by 0 bases and J by 1 base, with 6 bases left in between. The CDR3 runs 14 residues. Germline V gene sequence: CDR1 KGHSH, CDR2 LQKENI. Here the CDR3 DNA reads TGTGCCAGCTCACCACCCCATCCCCAAGAGACCCAGTACTTC. Translation gives CASSPPHPQETQYF. The full variable domain, with the rest looked up from reference TRBV18 and TRBJ2-5, is NAGVMQNPRHLVRRRGQEARLRCSPMKGHSHVYWYRQLPEEGLKFMVYLQKENIIDESGMPKERFSAEFPKEGPSILRIQQVVRGDSAAYFCASSPPHPQETQYFGPGTRLLVL.

The chain uses TRBV7-2 and TRBJ2-7; D remains ambiguous. The germline V and J ends were trimmed by 4 bases and 3 bases, with 4 bases remaining between them. There are 11 residues in the CDR3. Germline V gene lookup returns CDR1 SGHTA and CDR2 FQGNSA. DNA of the CDR3: TGTGCCAGCAGCTCCCTCTACGAGCAGTACTTC. Its translation is CASSSLYEQYF.

The chain uses TRBV5-1 and TRBJ2-5; a possible D gene is TRBD1 (5 bases). The germline CDR1 and CDR2 sequences are SGHRS and YFSETQ. The length of the CDR3 is 15 residues. V lost 1 base to trimming and J lost 1 base, with 11 bases between them. The CDR3 is CASSLPRTTQETQYF. DNA of the CDR3: TGCGCCAGCAGCTTGCCCCGGACAACCCAAGAGACCCAGTACTTC.

This chain joins TRBV6-6 and TRBJ2-2; 7 bases are a match to TRBD1. Per the germline V gene, CDR1 is MNHNY and CDR2 is SVGAGI (reference sequence). This CDR3 is built from 13 residues. V gave up 7 bases and J gave up 4 bases; unmatched junction bases: 3. Here the CDR3 DNA reads TGTGCCAGCAAACAGGGGTTCACCGGGGAGCTGTTTTTT. Amino acids: CASKQGFTGELFF.

This chain uses TRBV19 with TRBJ2-7; 12 bases agree with TRBD2. Trimming removed 4 bases from V and 0 bases from J; junction bases left unmatched: 10. Looked up from germline, CDR1 is LNHDA and CDR2 is SQIVND (reference sequence). The CDR3 spans 18 residues. The CDR3 protein is CASSKRLAGADTSYEQYF. Here the CDR3 DNA reads TGTGCCAGTAGTAAGAGACTAGCGGGAGCGGACACCTCCTACGAGCAGTACTTC.

The chain recombines TRBV27 with TRBJ1-4; D gene uncertain. This CDR3 spans 14 amino acids. Trimming left V 3 bases short and J 6 bases short, with 11 bases between. CDR1 is MNHEY and CDR2 is SMNVEV in the germline V gene (reference sequence). Here the CDR3 reads CASSLRGSHEKLFF. For the CDR3, the DNA is TGTGCCAGCAGTTTGCGGGGATCGCATGAAAAACTGTTTTTT.

The chain employs TRBV5-5 and TRBJ1-3; 10 nucleotides line up with TRBD1. Germline V CDR1 and CDR2: SGHKS, YYEKEE (reference sequence). The CDR3 spans 14 residues. J lost 11 bases, V lost 4 bases, and 9 bases had no gene match. The CDR3 protein is CASSQGQGRHAIYF. CDR3 coding DNA: TGTGCCAGCAGCCAGGGACAGGGGAGACACGCCATATATTTT.

This clone was seen only once. The chain is built from TRBV10-3 and TRBJ2-3, with TRBD2 as a possible D gene (5 bases). The V end lost 2 bases, the J end lost 2 bases, and 11 bases lay between the germline ends. The CDR3 covers 15 residues. CDR1 is ENHRY, CDR2 SYGVKD, per germline. The CDR3 DNA reads as TGTGCCATCAGTGAGCCGAGCGGCACCACAGATACGCAGTATTTT. Its translation is CAISEPSGTTDTQYF.